Sequencing of this T cell receptor beta chain was carried out in a study of PD-1 blockade in classical Hodgkin lymphoma. The table came from immunoSEQ multiplex PCR; TCRdb's copy has only in-frame clones and leaves some out. The repertoire consists of around 12,000 clones, with roughly 80% occurring once and the leading ten covering over 3%. As for time point: cycle 4 day 1 (C4D1), after more than five weeks of nivolumab. Every patient was affected by relapse after autologous stem cell transplantation, while exposure to brentuximab vedotin was not uniform. Magnetic negative selection purified CD4+ T cells from thawed PBMCs. Complete response, partial response or progressive disease constituted the best response categories observed. The starting material was CD4+ T cells from blood, obtained before the fourth cycle of nivolumab. This receptor was taken from a human donor with classical Hodgkin lymphoma.

DNA of the CDR3: TGCAGCGTTCACGACCGGCCCAATGAGCAGTTCTTC. Translating it yields CSVHDRPNEQFF. The V call is TRBV29-1, the J call TRBJ2-1, with D unclear. The CDR3 length is 12 residues. CDR1 is SQVTM and CDR2 is ANQGSEA in the germline V gene. Trimming pared 5 bases from V and 6 bases from J, leaving 11 bases between.